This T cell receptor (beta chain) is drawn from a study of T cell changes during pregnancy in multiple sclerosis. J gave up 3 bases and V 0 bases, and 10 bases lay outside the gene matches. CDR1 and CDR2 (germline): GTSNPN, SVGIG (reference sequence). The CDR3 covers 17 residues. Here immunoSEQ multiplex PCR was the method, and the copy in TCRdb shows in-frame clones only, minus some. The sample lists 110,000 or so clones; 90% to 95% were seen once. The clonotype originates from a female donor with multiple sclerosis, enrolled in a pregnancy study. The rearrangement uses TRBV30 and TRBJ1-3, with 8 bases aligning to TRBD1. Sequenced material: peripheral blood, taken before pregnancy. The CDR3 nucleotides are TGTGCCTGGAGTGTACGGAGACAGGGGATGGATGGAAACACCATATATTTT. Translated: CAWSVRRQGMDGNTIYF.